A selection of T cell receptor beta chains follows, all from one sample in a study of T-cell memory formation after mild COVID-19. TCRdb ran MiXCR on the 5' RACE reads and lists one entry per CDR3 protein. The repertoire holds approximately 410,000 distinct CDR3 sequences, with about a quarter as singletons. The sample comprised PBMCs or a T cell subset sorted from them (not recorded which). These receptors all stem from an adult woman who had mild COVID-19 (a few samples of this study predate the infection). Cell type and time point are not known. CDR3s include the opening cysteine and the closing phenylalanine or tryptophan. A D gene is named only where the DNA matches it firmly. Where a row states a size, it is once, few, many or the class of an expanded clone; other rows omit it.

abundance: -; v_gene: TRBV7-2; j_gene: TRBJ2-7; d_gene: -; CDR3aa: CASSFGMGYEQYF; CDR3nt: TGTGCCAGCAGCTTCGGTATGGGCTACGAGCAGTACTTC
abundance: -; v_gene: TRBV3-1; j_gene: TRBJ1-2; d_gene: -; CDR3aa: CASSLRQTNYGYTF; CDR3nt: TGTGCCAGCAGCCTGAGACAGACTAACTATGGCTACACCTTC
abundance: few; v_gene: TRBV10-3; j_gene: TRBJ1-3; d_gene: -; CDR3aa: CAISDGNSGNTIYF; CDR3nt: TGTGCCATCAGTGACGGTAACTCTGGAAACACCATATATTTT
abundance: -; v_gene: TRBV7-9; j_gene: TRBJ2-4; d_gene: -; CDR3aa: CASSLTIAKNIQYF; CDR3nt: TGTGCCAGCAGCTTAACAATAGCCAAAAACATTCAGTACTTC
abundance: few; v_gene: TRBV6-5; j_gene: TRBJ1-2; d_gene: -; CDR3aa: CASSYEQYYGYTF; CDR3nt: TGTGCCAGCAGTTACGAACAGTACTATGGCTACACCTTC
abundance: -; v_gene: TRBV5-1; j_gene: TRBJ2-1; d_gene: TRBD1; CDR3aa: CASSAPRTGEINNEQFF; CDR3nt: TGCGCCAGCAGCGCCCCACGGACAGGGGAGATAAACAATGAGCAGTTCTTC
abundance: few; v_gene: TRBV20-1; j_gene: TRBJ2-2; d_gene: -; CDR3aa: CSARFSGVYTGELFF; CDR3nt: TGCAGTGCTAGATTTTCAGGGGTTTACACCGGGGAGCTGTTTTTT
abundance: few; v_gene: TRBV20-1; j_gene: TRBJ2-7; d_gene: -; CDR3aa: CSASRPSYEQYF; CDR3nt: TGCAGTGCTAGCCGGCCCTCCTACGAGCAGTACTTC
abundance: many; v_gene: TRBV7-8; j_gene: TRBJ2-5; d_gene: -; CDR3aa: CASSTAGTEETQYF; CDR3nt: TGTGCCAGCAGCACCGCCGGGACGGAAGAGACCCAGTACTTC
abundance: few; v_gene: TRBV6-5; j_gene: TRBJ2-7; d_gene: TRBD1; CDR3aa: CASTAGTGPYEQYF; CDR3nt: TGTGCCAGCACTGCCGGGACAGGGCCCTACGAGCAGTACTTC
abundance: -; v_gene: TRBV11-2; j_gene: TRBJ2-7; d_gene: -; CDR3aa: CASSFGTFSYEQYF; CDR3nt: TGTGCCAGCAGCTTCGGGACTTTTTCCTACGAGCAGTACTTC
abundance: -; v_gene: TRBV9; j_gene: TRBJ2-1; d_gene: -; CDR3aa: CASSPFRVYNEQFF; CDR3nt: TGTGCCAGCAGCCCCTTTAGGGTATACAATGAGCAGTTCTTC
abundance: -; v_gene: TRBV24-1; j_gene: TRBJ1-5; d_gene: -; CDR3aa: CATSQRVSNQPQHF; CDR3nt: TGTGCCACCTCCCAGAGGGTGAGCAATCAGCCCCAGCATTTT
abundance: few; v_gene: TRBV12-3/TRBV12-4; j_gene: TRBJ2-7; d_gene: TRBD1; CDR3aa: CASSDRDRDHKIYEQYF; CDR3nt: TGTGCCAGCAGTGACCGGGACAGGGATCATAAGATCTACGAGCAGTACTTC
abundance: few; v_gene: TRBV5-1; j_gene: TRBJ2-1; d_gene: TRBD2; CDR3aa: CASSSSGTNNNEQFF; CDR3nt: TGCGCCAGCAGCTCTAGCGGGACCAATAACAATGAGCAGTTCTTC
abundance: -; v_gene: TRBV4-3; j_gene: TRBJ2-7; d_gene: -; CDR3aa: CASSQDKGGYEQYF; CDR3nt: TGCGCCAGCAGCCAAGATAAAGGGGGCTACGAGCAGTACTTC
abundance: -; v_gene: TRBV10-3; j_gene: TRBJ2-7; d_gene: -; CDR3aa: CAISDSLSGQYF; CDR3nt: TGTGCCATCAGTGATTCCCTCTCTGGGCAGTACTTC
abundance: -; v_gene: TRBV11-3; j_gene: TRBJ2-5; d_gene: -; CDR3aa: CASAPQTETQYF; CDR3nt: TGTGCCAGCGCCCCCCAAACAGAGACCCAGTACTTC
abundance: -; v_gene: TRBV11-2; j_gene: TRBJ2-3; d_gene: TRBD2; CDR3aa: CASSTLPRPGLAGGQADTQYF; CDR3nt: TGTGCCAGCAGCACCCTACCGCGCCCGGGACTAGCGGGGGGGCAAGCAGATACGCAGTATTTT
abundance: -; v_gene: TRBV7-6; j_gene: TRBJ2-3; d_gene: -; CDR3aa: CASSLSSVRGTDTQYF; CDR3nt: TGTGCCAGCAGCTTATCGTCGGTACGGGGCACAGATACGCAGTATTTT
abundance: -; v_gene: TRBV6-5; j_gene: TRBJ2-5; d_gene: -; CDR3aa: CASSYSGRVGETQYF; CDR3nt: TGTGCCAGCAGTTACTCGGGGAGAGTAGGAGAGACCCAGTACTTC
abundance: -; v_gene: TRBV6-5; j_gene: TRBJ1-2; d_gene: -; CDR3aa: CASSYSSRRGNGYTF; CDR3nt: TGTGCCAGCAGTTACTCGAGCAGAAGGGGTAATGGCTACACCTTC
abundance: -; v_gene: TRBV6-5; j_gene: TRBJ2-3; d_gene: -; CDR3aa: CASSYVAADTQYF; CDR3nt: TGTGCCAGCAGTTATGTGGCAGCAGATACGCAGTATTTT
abundance: -; v_gene: TRBV21-1; j_gene: TRBJ2-1; d_gene: -; CDR3aa: CASSKDQGSGARSYNEQFF; CDR3nt: TGTGCCAGCAGCAAAGATCAGGGTAGCGGGGCGAGGTCCTACAATGAGCAGTTCTTC
abundance: few; v_gene: TRBV10-3; j_gene: TRBJ2-7; d_gene: TRBD2; CDR3aa: CAISPGTSRGYEQYF; CDR3nt: TGTGCCATCAGCCCCGGGACTAGCCGCGGCTACGAGCAGTACTTC
abundance: -; v_gene: TRBV12-3/TRBV12-4; j_gene: TRBJ1-1; d_gene: -; CDR3aa: CASSFYDTEAFF; CDR3nt: TGTGCCAGCAGTTTTTACGACACTGAAGCTTTCTTT
abundance: -; v_gene: TRBV6-5; j_gene: TRBJ2-3; d_gene: -; CDR3aa: CASSPWTAVADTQYF; CDR3nt: TGTGCCAGCAGTCCATGGACCGCAGTAGCAGATACGCAGTATTTT
abundance: -; v_gene: TRBV6-5; j_gene: TRBJ1-1; d_gene: -; CDR3aa: CASSLRGVGTEAFF; CDR3nt: TGTGCCAGCAGTTTGAGAGGGGTCGGGACTGAAGCTTTCTTT
abundance: few; v_gene: TRBV7-2; j_gene: TRBJ1-2; d_gene: -; CDR3aa: CASSPDPFYGYTF; CDR3nt: TGTGCCAGCAGCCCCGACCCGTTCTATGGCTACACCTTC
abundance: few; v_gene: TRBV7-6; j_gene: TRBJ2-7; d_gene: -; CDR3aa: CASSPGANEQYF; CDR3nt: TGTGCCAGCAGCCCCGGGGCCAACGAGCAGTACTTC
abundance: few; v_gene: TRBV28; j_gene: TRBJ1-5; d_gene: TRBD1; CDR3aa: CASSVSDRGNQPQHF; CDR3nt: TGTGCCAGCAGTGTATCCGACAGGGGCAATCAGCCCCAGCATTTT
abundance: -; v_gene: TRBV27; j_gene: TRBJ2-1; d_gene: -; CDR3aa: CASSLPQTGPSSYNEQFF; CDR3nt: TGTGCCAGCAGCTTACCCCAGACAGGCCCGAGCTCCTACAATGAGCAGTTCTTC
abundance: -; v_gene: TRBV12-3/TRBV12-4; j_gene: TRBJ1-1; d_gene: TRBD1; CDR3aa: CASTLQGFTEAFF; CDR3nt: TGTGCCAGCACCCTACAGGGGTTCACTGAAGCTTTCTTT
abundance: few; v_gene: TRBV7-9; j_gene: TRBJ2-5; d_gene: TRBD1; CDR3aa: CASSSRDRDQETQYF; CDR3nt: TGTGCCAGCAGCTCCCGGGACAGGGACCAAGAGACCCAGTACTTC
abundance: -; v_gene: TRBV6-1; j_gene: TRBJ2-1; d_gene: TRBD2; CDR3aa: CASSPRVAGVSSYNEQFF; CDR3nt: TGTGCCAGCAGCCCTCGAGTAGCGGGGGTCAGCTCCTACAATGAGCAGTTCTTC